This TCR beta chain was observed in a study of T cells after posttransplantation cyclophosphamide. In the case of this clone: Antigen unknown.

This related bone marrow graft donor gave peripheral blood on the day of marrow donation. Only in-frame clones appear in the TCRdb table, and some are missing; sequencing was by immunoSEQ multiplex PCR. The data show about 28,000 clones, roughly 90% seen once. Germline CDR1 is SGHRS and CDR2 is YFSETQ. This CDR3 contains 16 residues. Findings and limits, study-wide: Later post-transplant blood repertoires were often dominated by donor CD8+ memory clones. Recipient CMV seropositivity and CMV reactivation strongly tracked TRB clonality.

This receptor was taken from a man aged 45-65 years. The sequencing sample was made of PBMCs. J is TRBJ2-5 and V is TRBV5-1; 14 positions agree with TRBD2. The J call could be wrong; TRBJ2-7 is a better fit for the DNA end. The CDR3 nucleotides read TGCGCCAGCAGCCTGACTAGCGGGAGGGTTAACTACGAGCAGTACTTC. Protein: CASSLTSGRVNYEQYF.